Below, 9 T cell receptor beta chains from the same sample are listed, as sequenced in a study of shared clonotypes between healthy human individuals (dated by TCRdb to 2018 to 2021). Receptor amplification or capture employed the immunoSEQ multiplex PCR assay. TCRdb mirrors the immuneACCESS table, restricted to in-frame sequences. Some clones are absent from its copies; in checked studies, under half trace to an unresolved V gene, and the reason for the others is unknown. This sample comprises 550,000 to 750,000 clones, around 92% of them detected only once. Approximately 22% of the sample lies in the top ten. For the CD8 naive samples, CD45RO-negative cells were positively selected for CCR7, yielding a CD45RA+CCR7+ population from which TemRA cells were excluded. Material for sequencing was naive CD8+ T cells sorted from blood. Taken with the paper, the label for cell subset or site translates to: CD45RA+CCR7+. These receptors all come from a man aged 30 to 45 in good health.

J is TRBJ1-2 and V is TRBV27; 9 positions match TRBD1. V gave up 1 base and J gave up 8 bases; unmatched junction bases: 14. Germline assignment: CDR1 MNHEY and CDR2 SMNVEV (reference sequence). This CDR3 comprises 17 residues. In DNA form, the CDR3 reads TGTGCCAGCAGTTTATTCCCTCCTACAGGGGGCGCGAGGGGCTACACCTTC. Translating gives CASSLFPPTGGARGYTF.

The chain is built from TRBV5-1 and TRBJ2-7, with 11 bases that match TRBD1. The CDR3 loop spans 16 amino acids. Looked up from germline, CDR1 is SGHRS and CDR2 is YFSETQ. Losses at the gene ends were 3 bases for V and 6 bases for J; bases not matched to a gene: 11. The CDR3 sequence is CASSSMPRTGGREQYF. For the CDR3, the DNA is TGCGCCAGCAGCTCGATGCCCAGGACAGGGGGCCGCGAGCAGTACTTC.

J is TRBJ2-2 and V is TRBV6-5; D not certain. The CDR3 covers 12 residues. V lost 7 bases, J lost 4 bases, and 7 bases lay in between. Per germline, CDR1 MNHEY and CDR2 SVGAGI. This CDR3 reads CASTFGTGELFF. The CDR3 DNA reads TGTGCCAGCACTTTTGGCACCGGGGAGCTGTTTTTT.

In this sample, this clone turned up once. V usage is TRBV7-6 and J usage is TRBJ2-1, with D possibly TRBD2 on 6 matching bases. Trimming cost V 5 bases and J 9 bases, with 14 bases left between them. The germline CDR1 and CDR2 sequences are SGHVS and FNYEAQ. The CDR3 totals 13 residues. CDR3 DNA sequence: TGTGCCAGCAGCACTCGGGACTCCCCTGAGCAGTTCTTC. This gives the protein CASSTRDSPEQFF.

This chain connects TRBV5-6 to TRBJ2-1; 8 bases agree with TRBD1. This CDR3 comprises 16 residues. Germline V gene sequence: CDR1 SGHDT, CDR2 YYEEEE. V was pared by 3 bases and J by 6 bases, with 11 bases of the junction left unmatched. In nucleotides, the CDR3 is TGTGCCAGCAGCTCGACCCGGACAGGGTGGGTCAATGAGCAGTTCTTC. Translation: CASSSTRTGWVNEQFF. Supplemented by reference TRBV5-6 and TRBJ2-1, the full variable domain reads DAGVTQSPTHLIKTRGQQVTLRCSPKSGHDTVSWYQQALGQGPQFIFQYYEEEERQRGNFPDRFSGHQFPNYSSELNVNALLLGDSALYLCASSSTRTGWVNEQFFGPGTRLTVL.

To note about this clone: Its ends do not fully match the called genes, so a read error is possible. V and J are TRBV9 and TRBJ2-5, with a tentative D call TRBD2 (6 bases). The CDR3 totals 18 residues. In germline, CDR1 is SGDLS, CDR2 YYNGEE. As DNA, the CDR3 is TGTGCCAGCAGCGTAGATGTTGGGGGGACGGTCGGGCGAGAGGCCCAGTACTTC. Residues: CASSVDVGGTVGREAQYF. The complete variable domain, with remaining parts taken from reference TRBV9 and TRBJ2-5, reads DSGVTQTPKHLITATGQRVTLRCSPRSGDLSVYWYQQSLDQGLQFLIQYYNGEERAKGNILERFSAQQFPDLHSELNLSSLELGDSALYFCASSVDVGGTVGREAQYFGPGTRLLVL.

This clone was recorded only once. The chain is built from TRBV4-3 and TRBJ2-7, with D unresolved. This CDR3 is built from 12 residues. CDR1 is LGHNA, CDR2 YSLEER, per germline. Trimming left V 0 bases short and J 3 bases short, with 3 bases between. The CDR3, as DNA: TGCGCCAGCAGCCAAGATAACTACGAGCAGTACTTC. Encoded protein: CASSQDNYEQYF.

The rearrangement links TRBV9 to TRBJ2-7; perhaps TRBD1 as D (6 bases). With 4 bases removed from V and 3 bases from J, the gap between germline ends came to 14 bases. The CDR3 runs to 14 residues. Per the germline V gene, CDR1 is SGDLS and CDR2 is YYNGEE. DNA for the CDR3: TGTGCCAGCAGCCTAACCGGGACATACTACGAGCAGTACTTC. Encoded protein: CASSLTGTYYEQYF.

This rearrangement joins TRBV27 to TRBJ1-1; no firm D call. V lost 3 bases, J lost 0 bases, and 5 bases lay in between. Germline V gives CDR1 MNHEY, CDR2 SMNVEV (reference sequence). This CDR3 region has 13 residues. The chain's CDR3 is CASSFTLNTEAFF. DNA for the CDR3: TGTGCCAGCAGTTTCACCCTGAACACTGAAGCTTTCTTT.